This T cell receptor beta chain is from a study of blood T cell repertoires in COVID-19. The wider study: Donors in the United States, Italy and Spain gave samples during acute or convalescent COVID-19. Nucleic acid was either cDNA or gDNA, and it came from T cells, B-cell-depleted T cells, or PBMCs.

In this sample, this clone turned up once. In the authors' workflow: Quantification of nucleated cells was approximated via reference gene primer amplification. Profiling relied on immunoSEQ multiplex PCR, and the TCRdb table lists in-frame clones only, not all of them. V, J and clone size derive from that table, while D and trimming were established from the DNA sequence. Of approximately 300,000 clones listed, just under 90% are singletons. The CDR3 extends over 16 amino acids. With 8 bases clipped from V and 5 bases from J, the junction kept 12 bases outside the gene matches. Germline CDR1 and CDR2: KGHSH and LQKENI.

The sample consisted of peripheral blood. The chain uses TRBV18 and TRBJ1-1; 12 bases are a match to TRBD1. This TCR was recovered from a woman aged 45 to 65 with COVID-19, enrolled during active disease. The CDR3 DNA follows: TGTGCCAGCGAACCGGGACAGGGGGCACGGGGAACTGAAGCTTTCTTT. It specifies CASEPGQGARGTEAFF.